This T cell receptor (beta chain) stems from a study of blood T cell repertoires in COVID-19. Turning to the study itself: T cells, B-cell-depleted T cells, or PBMCs supplied cDNA or gDNA.

Patients from Seattle were sampled longitudinally, starting during active infection. Authors' processing steps: Amplification with reference gene primers provided the estimates of nucleated cell counts. Assay used: immunoSEQ multiplex PCR; TCRdb lists only in-frame clones, some missing. That table gives V, J and clone size, and the DNA gave D and trimming. The sample includes 130,000 or so clones, 84% of them seen just once. The germline V and J ends were trimmed by 10 bases and 0 bases, with 21 bases remaining between them. The CDR3 runs 16 residues. CDR1 is SGHDN and CDR2 is FVKESK in the germline V gene.

This receptor was obtained from a man under 40 with COVID-19, enrolled during active disease. This chain joins TRBV14 and TRBJ2-5, with a weak D call TRBD1 (6 bases). Source material: peripheral blood. The CDR3 DNA follows: TGTGCCACCCAGCCAATGACAGGAAAGTACCAAGAGACCCAGTACTTC. Its protein product is CATQPMTGKYQETQYF. The whole variable domain, remainder taken from reference TRBV14 and TRBJ2-5, is EAGVTQFPSHSVIEKGQTVTLRCDPISGHDNLYWYRRVMGKEIKFLLHFVKESKQDESGMPNNRFLAERTGGTYSTLKVQPAELEDSGVYFCATQPMTGKYQETQYFGPGTRLLVL.